Reported below is one TCR beta chain. The antigen remains unidentified. The CDR3 has 16 amino acids. CDR1 is SGHTA, CDR2 FQGNSA, per germline. V was shortened by 2 bases and J by 0 bases, with 11 bases between the two germline ends. The sample comes from a study of blood T cells in healthy people across ages. Whole-study findings and limits: Strong correlation existed between TCR beta diversity and naive T cell percentage.

Every sample gave at least 5.5 micrograms of total RNA when it was extracted. PCR was performed a second time for 7 to 11 cycles using a sample-barcoded 5' primer and a J-beta primer mix. Each CDR3 protein is one row after TCRdb ran MiXCR on the 5' RACE reads. The sample shows under 800,000 distinct CDR3 sequences, roughly 47% of them seen only once. The clonotype was recovered from an older woman in good health. Sequenced material: blood. The chain has TRBV7-2 and TRBJ2-1; D ambiguous. The CDR3 region is CASSLLNSFSYNEQFF. As DNA, the CDR3 is TGTGCCAGCAGCTTACTTAACTCTTTCTCCTACAATGAGCAGTTCTTC.